The next 21 T cell receptor beta chains were all read from a single sample in a study of blood T cell repertoires in COVID-19. This table comes from immunoSEQ multiplex PCR, and its TCRdb copy is limited to in-frame clones, with some not included. The sample carries about 83,000 clones, about 92% recorded once. The sample was peripheral blood. All receptors derive from an elderly woman with active or convalescent COVID-19.

The chain recombines TRBV6-6 with TRBJ2-2, with TRBD2 as a possible D gene (5 bases). CDR3 length equals 15 residues. Trimming removed 0 bases from V and 5 bases from J, with 10 bases in between. The V gene's germline CDR1 is MNHNY and CDR2 SVGAGI (reference sequence). In nucleotides, the CDR3 is TGTGCCAGCAGTTACTCGAACCGGGATACCGGGGAGCTGTTTTTT. It specifies CASSYSNRDTGELFF.

V and J are TRBV28 and TRBJ2-5; tentative D call: TRBD1 (6 bases). CDR1 and CDR2 (germline): MDHEN, SYDVKM. With 4 bases removed from V and 3 bases from J, the gap between germline ends came to 12 bases. This CDR3 comprises 14 residues. CDR3 DNA sequence: TGTGCCAGCAGTTCCCGGGCAGGGGAAGAGACCCAGTACTTC. Protein product: CASSSRAGEETQYF.

This clone came up a few times. J is TRBJ1-4 and V is TRBV4-1, with 8 bases aligning to TRBD1. The CDR3 loop spans 15 amino acids. With V trimmed by 4 bases and J by 6 bases, 7 bases remained unmatched. Germline V gene lookup returns CDR1 MGHRA and CDR2 YSYEKL. The CDR3, as DNA: TGCGCCAGCAGCCCCGGACAGGGAGGTGATGAAAAACTGTTTTTT. This translates into CASSPGQGGDEKLFF.

The CDR3 bases are TGTGCCAGCAGTGAGAGACAGGCGAACACTGAAGCTTTCTTT. Protein sequence: CASSERQANTEAFF. The chain carries TRBV2 and TRBJ1-1; D may be TRBD1 (6 bases). CDR3 size: 14 residues. V lost 3 bases to trimming and J lost 1 base, with 9 bases between them. The germline V gene has CDR1 SNHLY and CDR2 FYNNEI.

The V call is TRBV29-1, the J call TRBJ1-1; maybe TRBD1 (6 bases). Germline V lookup: CDR1 SQVTM, CDR2 ANQGSEA. V was clipped by 4 bases and J by 1 base, with 13 bases between them. The CDR3 runs 14 residues. This chain's CDR3 is CSVAGTSENTEAFF. The CDR3 DNA reads as TGCAGCGTTGCTGGGACATCGGAGAACACTGAAGCTTTCTTT.

The CDR3 region has the DNA TGTGCCAGCAGCCCTAGTGGACAGGGGGGACTCTACACCTTC. This codes for CASSPSGQGGLYTF. The chain combines TRBV11-1 with TRBJ1-2; the match to TRBD1 covers 10 bases. Germline lookup yields CDR1 SGHAT and CDR2 FQDESV (reference sequence). The V gene end was trimmed by 5 bases and the J gene end by 10 bases; junction bases not matched to a gene: 10. CDR3 size: 14 residues. Full variable domain (remainder filled in from reference TRBV11-1 and TRBJ1-2): EAEVAQSPRYKITEKSQAVAFWCDPISGHATLYWYRQILGQGPELLVQFQDESVVDDSQLPKDRFSAERLKGVDSTLKIQPAELGDSAMYLCASSPSGQGGLYTFGSGTRLTVV.

CDR3 nucleotides: TGTGCCATCTCCCAACCCCCGACAGTGACGGATGGCTACACCTTC. It translates to CAISQPPTVTDGYTF. The genes are TRBV10-3 and TRBJ1-2, with D perhaps TRBD1 (5 bases). The CDR3 extends over 15 amino acids. Trimming took off 8 bases at V and 6 bases at J, with 22 bases between the two ends. Germline CDR1 is ENHRY and CDR2 is SYGVKD.

The chain is built from TRBV5-3 and TRBJ1-6; D may be TRBD1 (6 bases). TRBV5-3 is recorded as an ORF, its role being uncertain. The CDR3 length is 14 residues. V lost 2 bases and J 7 bases, leaving 10 bases between the germline ends. CDR3 amino acids: CARSFRQANSPLHF. CDR3 nucleotides: TGTGCCAGAAGCTTTAGACAGGCAAATTCACCCCTCCACTTT.

This clone was picked up a small number of times. The chain links TRBV7-9 to TRBJ1-2, with 9 bases identical to TRBD1. The CDR3 runs 13 residues. After removal of 5 bases from V and 5 bases from J, the junction contained 3 bases not matched to a gene. CDR1 SEHNR and CDR2 FQNEAQ come from the germline V gene (reference sequence). In DNA, the CDR3 is TGTGCCAGCAGCGGGGACAGGGCTTATGGCTACACCTTC. It translates to CASSGDRAYGYTF.

This chain links TRBV11-1 with TRBJ1-1; TRBD1 aligns across 8 bases. V shed 4 bases, J shed 1 base, and the junction held 2 bases outside the gene matches. The CDR3 totals 14 residues. In germline, CDR1 is SGHAT, CDR2 FQDESV (reference sequence). CDR3 loop: CASSYGTGNTEAFF. As DNA, the CDR3 is TGTGCCAGCAGCTACGGGACAGGGAACACTGAAGCTTTCTTT.

The V and J genes are TRBV18 and TRBJ2-2, with 8 positions matching TRBD1. With V trimmed by 3 bases and J by 6 bases, 0 bases remained unmatched. Germline V gene data show CDR1 as KGHSH and CDR2 as LQKENI. This CDR3 comprises 13 residues. The CDR3 reads CASSPGQAGELFF. In DNA form, the CDR3 reads TGTGCCAGCTCACCGGGACAGGCCGGGGAGCTGTTTTTT.

The CDR3 spells CASGPDRDNYNSPLHF. As DNA, the CDR3 is TGTGCTAGTGGTCCGGACAGGGATAACTATAATTCACCCCTCCACTTT. The chain combines TRBV12-5 with TRBJ1-6, with 8 nucleotides matching TRBD1. The ends lost 5 bases at V and 3 bases at J; junction bases unmatched: 6. The CDR3 sequence is 16 residues long. Germline values: CDR1 LGHNT, CDR2 FRNRAP.

This chain connects TRBV6-5 to TRBJ1-5; D is possibly TRBD1 (5 bases). The germline gives CDR1 MNHEY, CDR2 SVGAGI. Deletions cut 6 bases from V and 4 bases from J, with 13 bases between. This CDR3 spans 14 amino acids. In nucleotides, the CDR3 is TGTGCCAGCAGGGCCAACGGGGGGAATCAGCCCCAGCATTTT. Its protein is CASRANGGNQPQHF.

The chain has TRBV6-5 and TRBJ1-1, with TRBD1 matching over 7 bases. This CDR3 has 13 amino acids. The J segment lost 3 bases and the V segment lost 7 bases, leaving 5 bases of the junction unmatched. CDR1 is MNHEY, CDR2 SVGAGI, per germline. The CDR3 nucleotides are TGTGCCAGCACCCAGGGGGGCCACACTGAAGCTTTCTTT. Residues: CASTQGGHTEAFF.

The chain carries TRBV24-1 and TRBJ1-2, with 9 bases that match TRBD1. Germline V gives CDR1 KGHDR, CDR2 SFDVKD. There are 15 residues in the CDR3. V lost 4 bases, J lost 2 bases, and 4 bases stayed unmatched. In DNA, the CDR3 is TGTGCCACCAGTGACCGGGGACAGGGAAACTATGGCTACACCTTC. Translating it yields CATSDRGQGNYGYTF.

This rearrangement joins TRBV28 to TRBJ1-1; D unresolved. The V gene's germline CDR1 is MDHEN and CDR2 SYDVKM. CDR3 length equals 11 residues. V was trimmed by 6 bases and J by 13 bases, leaving 15 bases between them. The CDR3 DNA reads as TGTGCCAGCAGCTTAGGGCGGGTTCTTTTCTTT. This codes for CASSLGRVLFF.

V and J are TRBV5-6 and TRBJ1-1; D might be TRBD1 (5 bases). This CDR3 contains 15 residues. Germline loops: CDR1 SGHDT, CDR2 YYEEEE. With 0 bases removed from V and 0 bases from J, the gap between germline ends came to 9 bases. CDR3 sequence: CASSLVRTLNTEAFF. DNA for the CDR3: TGTGCCAGCAGCTTGGTTCGGACACTGAACACTGAAGCTTTCTTT. Full variable domain (missing parts from reference TRBV5-6 and TRBJ1-1): DAGVTQSPTHLIKTRGQQVTLRCSPKSGHDTVSWYQQALGQGPQFIFQYYEEEERQRGNFPDRFSGHQFPNYSSELNVNALLLGDSALYLCASSLVRTLNTEAFFGQGTRLTVV.

The rearrangement joins TRBV7-9 to TRBJ1-1; 12 positions match TRBD1. The germline V gene has CDR1 SEHNR and CDR2 FQNEAQ (reference sequence). This CDR3 is 16 amino acids long. Trimming cost V 6 bases and J 6 bases; bases outside gene matches: 11. The CDR3 here is CASRIEWGQGAAEAFF. DNA for the CDR3: TGTGCCAGCAGGATAGAATGGGGACAGGGGGCCGCTGAAGCTTTCTTT.

The J gene is TRBJ2-6, the V gene TRBV18; D is uncertain. The V gene lost 2 bases and the J gene lost 0 bases, with 11 bases spanning the gap. This CDR3 has 17 amino acids. CDR1 is KGHSH and CDR2 is LQKENI in the germline V gene. This CDR3 reads CASSPEAPSSGANVLTF. Written as DNA, the CDR3 is TGTGCCAGCTCACCAGAGGCTCCGAGCTCTGGGGCCAACGTCCTGACTTTC.

The rearrangement links TRBV27 to TRBJ2-1; D perhaps matches TRBD2 (6 bases). The CDR3 spans 12 residues. V dropped 10 bases and J dropped 8 bases, with 15 bases sitting between them. The germline CDR1 and CDR2 sequences are MNHEY and SMNVEV (reference sequence). The CDR3 coding sequence is TGTGCCACCGCCCGACGGGAGCATGAGCAGTTCTTC. Encoded protein: CATARREHEQFF.

The chain has TRBV7-2 and TRBJ2-3; TRBD2 agrees at 8 bases. The V and J ends lost 1 base and 0 bases, in that order; junction bases with no gene match: 6. In germline, CDR1 is SGHTA, CDR2 FQGNSA. The CDR3 sequence is 17 residues long. The CDR3 DNA follows: TGTGCCAGCAGCTTAGTGATTAGCGGGGTTAGCACAGATACGCAGTATTTT. This encodes CASSLVISGVSTDTQYF. The whole variable domain, filled in from reference TRBV7-2 and TRBJ2-3, reads GAGVSQSPSNKVTEKGKDVELRCDPISGHTALYWYRQSLGQGLEFLIYFQGNSAPDKSGLPSDRFSAERTGGSVSTLTIQRTQQEDSAVYLCASSLVISGVSTDTQYFGPGTRLTVL.